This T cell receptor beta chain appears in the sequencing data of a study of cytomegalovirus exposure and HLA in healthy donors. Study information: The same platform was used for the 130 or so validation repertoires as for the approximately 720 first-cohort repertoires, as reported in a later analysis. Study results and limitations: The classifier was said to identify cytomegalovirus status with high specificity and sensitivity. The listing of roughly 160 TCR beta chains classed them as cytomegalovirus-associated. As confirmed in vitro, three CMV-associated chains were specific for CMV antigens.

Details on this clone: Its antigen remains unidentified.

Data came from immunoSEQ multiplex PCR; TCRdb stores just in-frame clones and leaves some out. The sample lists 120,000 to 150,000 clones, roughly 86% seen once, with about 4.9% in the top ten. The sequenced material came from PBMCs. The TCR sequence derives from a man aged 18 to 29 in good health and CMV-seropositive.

CDR3 sequence: CAISETTRGLGGYTF. The CDR3 nucleotides read TGTGCCATCAGTGAGACTACCAGAGGGCTGGGAGGCTACACCTTC. This chain uses TRBV10-3 with TRBJ1-2; D ambiguous. The length of the CDR3 is 15 residues. V lost 2 bases and J 8 bases, leaving 18 bases between the germline ends. Germline V lookup: CDR1 ENHRY, CDR2 SYGVKD.